Each of the 27 T cell receptor beta chains below was sequenced from the same sample in a study of cytomegalovirus exposure and HLA in healthy donors. The PCR contained 60 Vbeta and 13 Jbeta primers. TCRdb's table, derived via immunoSEQ multiplex PCR, lists solely in-frame clones and lacks some. Among about 60,000 clones, 70% were seen once, and the ten largest hold approximately 19%. What was sequenced was PBMCs. The origin of the receptors is a woman aged 55-69 years in good health and CMV-seropositive.

Relative to its sample, this clone is medium-sized. The CDR3 bases are TGTGCCAGCAGCCGACTCGGCAGCGCCACATCCTACGAGCAGTACTTC. Amino acid sequence: CASSRLGSATSYEQYF. The chain recombines TRBV5-4 with TRBJ2-7; unclear D gene. Germline CDR1 SGHNT, CDR2 YYREEE (reference sequence). Between the trimmed V and J ends, which lost 4 bases and 1 base, there was a span of 18 bases. CDR3 size: 16 residues.

In this sample, this clone turned up once. The J gene is TRBJ2-2, the V gene TRBV5-4, with D perhaps matching TRBD1 (6 bases). Germline loops: CDR1 SGHNT, CDR2 YYREEE (reference sequence). V dropped 0 bases and J dropped 0 bases, with 9 bases sitting between them. The CDR3 covers 16 residues. This CDR3 is CASSLVQGPNTGELFF. The CDR3 region has the DNA TGTGCCAGCAGCTTGGTTCAGGGGCCGAACACCGGGGAGCTGTTTTTT.

The rearrangement links TRBV30 to TRBJ1-2, with 7 nucleotides matching TRBD1. The junction had 4 bases not matched to a gene; V was cut back by 3 bases and J by 3 bases. The CDR3 is made up of 13 amino acids. In germline, CDR1 is GTSNPN, CDR2 SVGIG (reference sequence). The CDR3 loop reads CAWRKTGYYGYTF. The DNA of the CDR3 is TGTGCCTGGAGAAAGACAGGGTACTATGGCTACACCTTC.

This clone has just a few counts. The gene calls are TRBV7-9 and TRBJ2-7, with TRBD1 matching over 7 bases. Trimming cost V 10 bases and J 0 bases; bases outside gene matches: 12. The CDR3 covers 15 residues. Germline V gene lookup returns CDR1 SEHNR and CDR2 FQNEAQ (reference sequence). DNA for the CDR3: TGTGCCATATCAACCGGGACAGAGTACTCCTACGAGCAGTACTTC. It encodes CAISTGTEYSYEQYF.

This chain joins TRBV2 and TRBJ2-1; 10 bases map to TRBD2. CDR1 and CDR2 from the germline V gene are SNHLY and FYNNEI. The V and J ends lost 3 bases and 8 bases, in that order; junction bases with no gene match: 7. The CDR3 totals 15 residues. The CDR3 reads CASSERASGGYEQFF. The CDR3 DNA sequence: TGTGCCAGCAGTGAGAGGGCTAGCGGGGGCTATGAGCAGTTCTTC.

J is TRBJ1-2 and V is TRBV5-6, with 9 bases identical to TRBD1. This CDR3 is built from 15 residues. Germline CDR1 SGHDT, CDR2 YYEEEE. V shed 5 bases and J 7 bases; nucleotides not matched to a gene: 12. CDR3 loop: CASRETGGASRGYTF. As DNA, the CDR3 is TGTGCCAGCAGGGAAACAGGGGGCGCCTCGCGTGGCTACACCTTC.

The V call is TRBV2, the J call TRBJ2-4, with TRBD1 matching 11 bases. The CDR3 consists of 15 residues. The junction had 7 bases not matched to a gene; V was cut back by 5 bases and J by 7 bases. Germline V CDR1 and CDR2: SNHLY, FYNNEI. CDR3 residues: CASSLSGTGGNIQYF. The CDR3 bases are TGTGCCAGCAGTCTCTCCGGGACAGGGGGGAACATTCAGTACTTC.

The J gene is TRBJ2-2, the V gene TRBV27; TRBD1 agrees at 7 bases. The germline V gene has CDR1 MNHEY and CDR2 SMNVEV (reference sequence). The CDR3 runs to 17 residues. J gave up 0 bases and V 0 bases, and 4 bases lay outside the gene matches. This chain's CDR3 is CASSLSVGGPNTGELFF. The DNA for the CDR3 is TGTGCCAGCAGTTTATCAGTAGGGGGCCCGAACACCGGGGAGCTGTTTTTT.

The V gene is TRBV4-3, the J gene TRBJ1-2; D not resolved. The CDR3 is 14 residues long. Germline V gene sequence: CDR1 LGHNA, CDR2 YSLEER. V lost 0 bases to trimming and J lost 1 base, with 6 bases between them. The CDR3 sequence is CASSQEAVNYGYTF. The CDR3 nucleotides are TGCGCCAGCAGCCAAGAGGCGGTTAACTATGGCTACACCTTC.

The chain is built from TRBV6-1 and TRBJ2-7; D perhaps matches TRBD2 (5 bases). This CDR3 comprises 15 residues. Trimming pared 6 bases from V and 4 bases from J, leaving 19 bases between. Germline V gene data show CDR1 as MNHNS and CDR2 as SASEGT. The CDR3, as DNA: TGTGCCAGCAGGCTTTCTCACTACGGGGTATACGAGCAGTACTTC. Protein: CASRLSHYGVYEQYF.

This clone has only a few counts. The V call is TRBV29-1, the J call TRBJ1-1; TRBD1 matches 11 bases. In germline, CDR1 is SQVTM, CDR2 ANQGSEA. Losses at the gene ends were 3 bases for V and 6 bases for J; bases not matched to a gene: 18. This CDR3 contains 18 residues. The CDR3: CSVEDGQGAQGVDPEAFF. The CDR3 nucleotides read TGCAGCGTTGAGGATGGACAGGGGGCGCAGGGTGTGGACCCTGAAGCTTTCTTT.

The chain carries TRBV7-8 and TRBJ2-5; D perhaps matches TRBD2 (7 bases). Germline V CDR1 and CDR2: SGHVS, FQNEAQ. V was cut by 5 bases and J by 5 bases, with 21 bases left in between. The CDR3 is 16 residues long. CDR3 in DNA: TGTGCCAGCAGCCCCGATCCGGGGGGCCGGGGGGAGACCCAGTACTTC. Translated: CASSPDPGGRGETQYF. Variable domain in full (rest from reference TRBV7-8 and TRBJ2-5): GAGVSQSPRYKVAKRGQDVALRCDPISGHVSLFWYQQALGQGPEFLTYFQNEAQLDKSGLPSDRFFAERPEGSVSTLKIQRTQQEDSAVYLCASSPDPGGRGETQYFGPGTRLLVL.

In its sample, this clone was seen a few times. The chain is built from TRBV28 and TRBJ1-2; D call uncertain. V dropped 4 bases and J dropped 0 bases, with 15 bases sitting between them. CDR1 and CDR2 (germline): MDHEN, SYDVKM. The CDR3 is made up of 16 amino acids. The CDR3 region has the DNA TGTGCCAGCAGTTATCCAGCGGGGTTGGCTAACTATGGCTACACCTTC. Translation gives CASSYPAGLANYGYTF.

The chain carries TRBV5-4 and TRBJ2-3, with 7 bases lining up with TRBD2. With 0 bases clipped from V and 5 bases from J, the junction kept 9 bases outside the gene matches. Germline-derived CDR1 and CDR2 are SGHNT and YYREEE (reference sequence). This CDR3 comprises 16 residues. The CDR3 region is CASSLETSLGQDTQYF. CDR3 nucleotide sequence: TGTGCCAGCAGCTTGGAGACTAGCCTAGGGCAAGATACGCAGTATTTT. The complete variable domain, with remaining parts taken from reference TRBV5-4 and TRBJ2-3, reads ETGVTQSPTHLIKTRGQQVTLRCSSQSGHNTVSWYQQALGQGPQFIFQYYREEENGRGNFPPRFSGLQFPNYSSELNVNALELDDSALYLCASSLETSLGQDTQYFGPGTRLTVL.

Points on this clone: At one end, the junction sequence differs from germline, possibly due to a read error. This chain joins TRBV2 and TRBJ2-7; maybe TRBD1 (5 bases). This CDR3 has 12 amino acids. The germline CDR1 and CDR2 sequences are SNHLY and FYNNEI. The chain's CDR3 is CASLRTGTPASF. DNA of the CDR3: TGTGCCAGCCTGAGAACAGGTACCCCAGCCTCCTTC.

This chain connects TRBV15 to TRBJ2-7; D unresolved. CDR1 is LNHNV and CDR2 is YYDKDF in the germline V gene (reference sequence). Trimming pared 0 bases from V and 1 base from J, leaving 4 bases between. The CDR3 runs 13 residues. The CDR3 coding sequence is TGTGCCACCAGCAGAGACAGATCCTACGAGCAGTACTTC. This codes for CATSRDRSYEQYF. Full variable domain (remainder filled in from reference TRBV15 and TRBJ2-7): DAMVIQNPRYQVTQFGKPVTLSCSQTLNHNVMYWYQQKSSQAPKLLFHYYDKDFNNEADTPDNFQSRRPNTSFCFLDIRSPGLGDTAMYLCATSRDRSYEQYFGPGTRLTVT.

This chain uses TRBV29-1 with TRBJ2-3, with 7 bases aligning to TRBD1. The J segment lost 5 bases and the V segment lost 4 bases, leaving 3 bases of the junction unmatched. The CDR3 length is 12 residues. Per the germline V gene, CDR1 is SQVTM and CDR2 is ANQGSEA. CDR3 in amino acids: CSVGQGVDTQYF. DNA of the CDR3: TGCAGCGTTGGCCAGGGGGTAGATACGCAGTATTTT.

In this sample, this clone turned up a few times. The chain recombines TRBV13 with TRBJ1-1, with unresolved D. The CDR3 covers 12 residues. V was pared by 5 bases and J by 6 bases, with 10 bases between. Looked up from germline, CDR1 is PRHDT and CDR2 is FYEKMQ (reference sequence). CDR3 residues: CASSVLNSEAFF. In nucleotides, the CDR3 is TGTGCCAGCAGCGTCCTTAATTCTGAAGCTTTCTTT. The full variable domain, with the rest looked up from reference TRBV13 and TRBJ1-1, is AAGVIQSPRHLIKEKRETATLKCYPIPRHDTVYWYQQGPGQDPQFLISFYEKMQSDKGSIPDRFSAQQFSDYHSELNMSSLELGDSALYFCASSVLNSEAFFGQGTRLTVV.

This clone showed up just once. The rearrangement joins TRBV4-1 to TRBJ1-5, with D possibly being TRBD1 (6 bases). Trimming took off 1 base at V and 5 bases at J, with 9 bases between the two ends. The CDR3 spans 14 residues. Germline assignment: CDR1 MGHRA and CDR2 YSYEKL. The CDR3 sequence is CASSQGYRDQPQHF. The CDR3 DNA reads as TGCGCCAGCAGCCAAGGGTACAGGGATCAGCCCCAGCATTTT.

This chain uses TRBV10-3 with TRBJ2-7, with 7 bases matching TRBD2. There are 13 residues in the CDR3. Germline CDR1 is ENHRY and CDR2 is SYGVKD. V shed 5 bases, J shed 5 bases, and the junction held 6 bases outside the gene matches. The CDR3 DNA is TGTGCCATCAGTAGCGGGGCGGGGAACGAGCAGTACTTC. Protein sequence: CAISSGAGNEQYF.

This chain links TRBV2 with TRBJ1-5; a weak D match, TRBD1 (6 bases). From germline, CDR1 is SNHLY and CDR2 FYNNEI. The CDR3 sequence is 15 residues long. V dropped 2 bases and J dropped 2 bases, with 10 bases sitting between them. CDR3 region: CASSENRVGNQPQHF. In nucleotides, the CDR3 is TGTGCCAGCAGTGAAAACAGGGTGGGCAATCAGCCCCAGCATTTT.

The chain uses TRBV5-6 and TRBJ1-4; TRBD1 matches at 8 bases. This CDR3 comprises 14 residues. Germline lookup yields CDR1 SGHDT and CDR2 YYEEEE. V trimming: 3 bases; J trimming: 6 bases; junction bases outside the gene matches: 4. The CDR3 nucleotides read TGTGCCAGCAGCTCCAGGGGGCTGGATGAAAAACTGTTTTTT. It yields the protein CASSSRGLDEKLFF.

The rearrangement links TRBV4-3 to TRBJ2-7; TRBD1 aligns across 8 bases. The length of the CDR3 is 14 residues. V dropped 0 bases and J dropped 9; count of bases not matched to a gene: 7. From germline, CDR1 is LGHNA and CDR2 YSLEER. The CDR3: CASSQDSTGTGQYF. CDR3 nucleotides: TGCGCCAGCAGCCAAGATAGCACAGGGACAGGGCAGTACTTC.

The chain combines TRBV6-5 with TRBJ1-6; D not resolved. Trimming pared 5 bases from V and 8 bases from J, leaving 16 bases between. The CDR3 sequence is 15 residues long. Germline V lookup: CDR1 MNHEY, CDR2 SVGAGI. This CDR3 is CASSRTYREDSPLHF. The CDR3 nucleotides are TGTGCCAGCAGTAGGACTTACCGTGAGGATTCACCCCTCCACTTT.

As for this clone: One end of the junction does not line up with germline, which may come from a read error. The chain recombines TRBV6-4 with TRBJ2-7, with 11 bases identical to TRBD1. The CDR3 consists of 15 residues. Germline V gene lookup returns CDR1 MRHNA and CDR2 SNTAGT. The CDR3 DNA reads TGTGCCATCAGTGAGTCGATGGACAGGGGGCACGAGCAGTACTTC. It translates to CAISESMDRGHEQYF.

The V and J genes are TRBV6-1 and TRBJ1-2; possible D gene TRBD1, 6 bases. With 3 bases removed from V and 9 bases from J, the gap between germline ends came to 14 bases. This CDR3 is built from 13 residues. The V gene's germline CDR1 is MNHNS and CDR2 SASEGT. This chain's CDR3 is CASSDPSTGSYTF. The CDR3 coding sequence is TGTGCCAGCAGTGACCCTTCGACAGGAAGCTACACCTTC.

This clone was counted between two and nine times. The genes are TRBV10-3 and TRBJ1-2; D uncertain. The V and J ends lost 0 bases and 6 bases respectively, with 17 bases between them. The CDR3 is 16 amino acids. CDR1 and CDR2 from the germline V gene are ENHRY and SYGVKD. Written as DNA, the CDR3 is TGTGCCATCAGTGAGTCGTTTTCCCTTGCGGTAAATGGCTACACCTTC. Translated, it gives CAISESFSLAVNGYTF.